What follows is one T cell receptor beta chain and its context. For TCR beta, libraries came from iRepertoire HTBI primers and Arm-PCR of CDR3 regions. MiXCR, applied by TCRdb to the multiplex PCR reads, yields one record per CDR3 protein. The sample carries about 440,000 distinct CDR3 sequences, about a sixth recorded once. This entry comes from a study of regulatory T cells in long-lasting Graves disease. Time point described: newly diagnosed GD, antithyroid drugs for less than 3 months. TCR sequences were obtained from RNA taken from PBMCs. The same data also went into a second study, on T cells in Graves' hyperthyroidism and ophthalmopathy.

The sequencing here drew on peripheral blood mononuclear cells (PBMCs), taken at new diagnosis, from a patient treated with antithyroid drugs. This clonotype was obtained from a woman aged 30 to 39 with Graves disease.

CDR3 DNA sequence: TGTGCCAGCAGTTTAGAGAGGGGGCGGGATAACTATGGCTACACCTTC. Amino acids: CASSLERGRDNYGYTF. The chain recombines TRBV28 with TRBJ1-2; the match to TRBD1 covers 7 bases. The CDR3 sequence is 16 residues long. The trim removed 2 bases at V and 1 base at J, leaving 7 bases unmatched. CDR1 MDHEN and CDR2 SYDVKM come from the germline V gene.